Shown below are 7 T cell receptor beta chains from a single sample sequenced in a study of identical twins. One entry per CDR3 protein results from TCRdb running MiXCR on the 5' RACE reads. The sample consists of fewer than 250,000 distinct CDR3 sequences, roughly a tenth of them appearing once. Specimen: memory (CD45RO+) T cells sorted from blood. Source of these receptors: a woman aged 18-29 years in good health.

The chain combines TRBV6-2 or TRBV6-3 with TRBJ2-3; tentatively, D is TRBD2 (6 bases). V was trimmed by 3 bases and J by 3 bases, leaving 10 bases between them. Germline assignment: CDR1 MNHEY and CDR2 SVGEGT. CDR3 size: 14 residues. The CDR3 bases are TGTGCCAGCAGTTATCGGGGGAGGACAGATACGCAGTATTTT. It codes for CASSYRGRTDTQYF.

A few counts support this clonotype. The chain uses TRBV11-2 and TRBJ1-1; TRBD1 might be the D (5 bases). V was trimmed by 2 bases and J by 4 bases, leaving 11 bases between them. CDR3 size: 14 residues. CDR1 is SGHAT and CDR2 is FQNNGV in the germline V gene. CDR3 region: CASSLMQGATEAFF. CDR3 in DNA: TGTGCCAGCAGCTTAATGCAAGGGGCCACTGAAGCTTTCTTT.

The chain carries TRBV20-1 and TRBJ2-5, with D possibly matching TRBD2 (7 bases). V lost 5 bases, J lost 5 bases, and 12 bases lay in between. The CDR3 contains 12 residues. In germline, CDR1 is DFQATT, CDR2 SNEGSKA (reference sequence). CDR3 residues: CSALRGGETQYF. CDR3 bases: TGCAGTGCTCTCAGGGGAGGGGAGACCCAGTACTTC.

The V call is TRBV6-1, the J call TRBJ1-5; the match to TRBD1 covers 8 bases. Germline V gives CDR1 MNHNS, CDR2 SASEGT. The ends lost 6 bases at V and 1 base at J; junction bases unmatched: 8. This CDR3 is 16 amino acids long. CDR3 sequence: CASSRQGPQSNQPQHF. DNA for the CDR3: TGTGCCAGCAGCCGACAGGGGCCACAAAGCAATCAGCCCCAGCATTTT.

This clonotype was observed a handful of times. The chain combines TRBV7-2 with TRBJ2-3, with D perhaps matching TRBD1 (6 bases). CDR1 SGHTA and CDR2 FQGNSA come from the germline V gene. Between the trimmed V and J ends, which lost 3 bases and 4 bases, there was a span of 11 bases. This CDR3 is built from 14 residues. DNA for the CDR3: TGTGCCAGCAGCTTGAACAGGGTCGCAGATACGCAGTATTTT. Amino acid sequence: CASSLNRVADTQYF.

The CDR3 sequence is CASSFGINTGELFF. The CDR3 DNA sequence: TGTGCCAGCAGTTTCGGGATCAACACCGGGGAGCTGTTTTTT. The chain links TRBV6-5 to TRBJ2-2, with D maybe TRBD2 (5 bases). The CDR3 has 14 residues. From germline, CDR1 is MNHEY and CDR2 SVGAGI. Trimming took off 4 bases at V and 2 bases at J, with 8 bases between the two ends.

This clonotype came up many times. The chain employs TRBV6-2 or TRBV6-3 and TRBJ2-1; D is possibly TRBD1 or TRBD2 (5 bases each). Germline values: CDR1 MNHEY, CDR2 SVGEGT. The V gene lost 8 bases and the J gene lost 7 bases, with 18 bases spanning the gap. The CDR3 is 14 residues long. The CDR3 spells CASVKEGLRNEQFF. The CDR3 DNA is TGTGCCAGCGTTAAAGAGGGGCTACGGAATGAGCAGTTCTTC.